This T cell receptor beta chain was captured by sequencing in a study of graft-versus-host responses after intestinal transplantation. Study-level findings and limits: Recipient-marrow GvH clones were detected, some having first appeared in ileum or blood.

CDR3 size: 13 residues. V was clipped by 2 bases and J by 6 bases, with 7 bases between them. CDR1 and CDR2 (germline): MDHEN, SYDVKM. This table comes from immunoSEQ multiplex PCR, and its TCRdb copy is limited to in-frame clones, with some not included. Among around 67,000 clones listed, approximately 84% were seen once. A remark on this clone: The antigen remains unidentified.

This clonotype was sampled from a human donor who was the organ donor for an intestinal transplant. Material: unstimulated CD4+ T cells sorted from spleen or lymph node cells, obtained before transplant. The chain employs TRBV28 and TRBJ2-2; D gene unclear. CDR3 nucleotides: TGTGCCAGCAGTTTAATCTATCCCGGGGAGCTGTTTTTT. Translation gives CASSLIYPGELFF.